The clone carrying this T cell receptor beta chain has just a few counts. The data were obtained in a study of T cells in Graves' hyperthyroidism and ophthalmopathy. For the study at large: At initial diagnosis, before any treatment had begun, peripheral blood was obtained.

V was trimmed by 0 bases and J by 3 bases, leaving 12 bases between them. In germline, CDR1 is DFQATT, CDR2 SNEGSKA (reference sequence). This CDR3 spans 15 amino acids. Using RNA transcripts as the source, TCR beta CDR3 regions were amplified. The study used the HTBI primer set for a first-round RT-PCR of the TCR CDR3. MiXCR was run by TCRdb on the multiplex PCR reads, yielding one entry per CDR3 protein. The table records roughly 300,000 distinct CDR3 sequences, about 15% of them present only once. With a duration under 2 months, the hyperthyroidism was newly diagnosed in patients aged 18 to 65. The specimen was blood. The clonotype was recovered from a woman aged 25 to 39 with Graves' hyperthyroidism. The J gene is TRBJ2-1, the V gene TRBV20-1; D might be TRBD2 (5 bases). CDR3 in DNA: TGCAGTGCTAGAGACCCAGCGGAGGTCTACAATGAGCAGTTCTTC. Translation gives CSARDPAEVYNEQFF.